The clone carrying this T cell receptor beta chain is a singleton in its sample. This specimen belongs to a study of CD8 T cells in ankylosing spondylitis. TCRdb analysed the 5' RACE reads with MiXCR anew, one entry per CDR3 protein. The sample yields 250,000 or so distinct CDR3 sequences, about 24% seen once. This CDR3 has 13 amino acids. Germline V gene lookup returns CDR1 KGHSH and CDR2 LQKENI. Trimming left V 3 bases short and J 5 bases short, with 10 bases between. The specimen sequenced was blood, either unsorted or a sorted T cell fraction (not recorded which). The receptor's source is a male donor with ankylosing spondylitis or in good health (not recorded which). This chain uses TRBV18 with TRBJ2-5; D is unclear. CDR3 nucleotides: TGTGCCAGCTCACCGACTCCTCGGGAGACCCAGTACTTC. It is translated as CASSPTPRETQYF.